This T cell receptor (beta chain) originates from a study of blood T cell repertoires in COVID-19. On the study more broadly: COVID-19 samples collected from the United States, Italy and Spain covered acute and convalescent phases. T cells, B-cell-depleted T cells, or PBMCs provided the cDNA or gDNA that served as material.

CDR3 length: 15 residues. Trimming left V 4 bases short and J 4 bases short, with 14 bases between. From germline, CDR1 is SGHVS and CDR2 FQNEAQ. Per the original methods: Cell counts per sample came from amplifying reference gene primers. The protocol was immunoSEQ multiplex PCR, while the TCRdb copy is restricted to in-frame clones and leaves out a portion. The V and J calls and clone size are taken from that table; D and trimming were inferred from the DNA. The sample includes 210,000 or so clones, about 90% of them seen just once. This rearrangement joins TRBV7-8 to TRBJ1-5; TRBD1 might be the D (6 bases). The clonotype originates from a man aged 30 to 39 with acute or convalescent COVID-19. Material for sequencing was peripheral blood. The CDR3 loop reads CASSYSWTANQPQHF. The DNA of the CDR3 is TGTGCCAGCAGCTACAGTTGGACAGCTAATCAGCCCCAGCATTTT.